The 13 T cell receptor beta chains reported below all come from one sample, sequenced in a study. TCRdb reprocessed the 5' RACE reads via MiXCR and lists one record per CDR3 protein. The table records roughly 9,900 distinct CDR3 sequences, under 40% of them present only once. Treg sorting used a CD4+CD25+CD127-/low gate. Specimen: Tregs sorted from blood. These receptors were obtained from a female donor with breast cancer.

The rearrangement uses TRBV7-2 and TRBJ1-1; D might be TRBD1 (5 bases). This CDR3 has 13 residues. V was shortened by 6 bases and J by 1 base, with 9 bases between the two germline ends. Germline loops: CDR1 SGHTA, CDR2 FQGNSA. The CDR3 loop reads CASREGRNTEAFF. DNA of the CDR3: TGTGCCAGCAGAGAGGGACGGAACACTGAAGCTTTCTTT.

This clonotype rates as medium-sized (0.01 to 0.1%). This sequence joins TRBV20-1 and TRBJ2-7; D is unclear. Germline V lookup: CDR1 DFQATT, CDR2 SNEGSKA (reference sequence). This CDR3 region has 11 residues. Trimming removed 0 bases from V and 3 bases from J, with 3 bases in between. The CDR3 region has the DNA TGCAGTGCTAGAGAAGACTACGAGCAGTACGTC. Translated: CSAREDYEQYV.

This clonotype showed up just a few times. V gene TRBV9 combines with J gene TRBJ1-6; D is unclear. The CDR3 covers 15 residues. Germline CDR1 and CDR2: SGDLS and YYNGEE. With 0 bases removed from V and 9 bases from J, the gap between germline ends came to 13 bases. In DNA form, the CDR3 reads TGTGCCAGCAGCGTAGAGTCGGCCAAACCTTCACCCCTCCACTTT. Amino acid sequence: CASSVESAKPSPLHF.

The chain employs TRBV20-1 and TRBJ2-5; 10 bases agree with TRBD2. Germline loops: CDR1 DFQATT, CDR2 SNEGSKA (reference sequence). This CDR3 contains 15 residues. The J segment lost 5 bases and the V segment lost 3 bases, leaving 9 bases of the junction unmatched. Here the CDR3 reads CSASPPAGGLETQYF. For the CDR3, the DNA is TGCAGTGCTAGTCCCCCAGCGGGAGGGTTGGAGACCCAGTACTTC.

This clonotype has a single count. One junction end does not reproduce the germline sequence, and a read error may be involved. The genes are TRBV7-6 and TRBJ1-2; the D is unclear. This CDR3 spans 13 amino acids. The germline gives CDR1 SGHVS, CDR2 FNYEAQ. CDR3: CASSFGGEYGYAF. For the CDR3, the DNA is TGTGCCAGCAGCTTCGGCGGGGAATATGGCTACGCCTTC. The full variable domain, completed using reference TRBV7-6 and TRBJ1-2, is GAGVSQSPRYKVTKRGQDVALRCDPISGHVSLYWYRQALGQGPEFLTYFNYEAQQDKSGLPNDRFSAERPEGSISTLTIQRTEQRDSAMYRCASSFGGEYGYAFGSGTRLTVV.

This sequence joins TRBV7-9 and TRBJ1-5, with a tentative D call TRBD1 (5 bases). This CDR3 has 16 residues. V lost 5 bases, J lost 9 bases, and 23 bases lay in between. From germline, CDR1 is SEHNR and CDR2 FQNEAQ (reference sequence). The CDR3: CASSAVGGDFASPQHF. In DNA, the CDR3 is TGTGCCAGCAGCGCGGTCGGGGGGGACTTTGCTTCGCCCCAGCATTTT.

The table lists this clonotype with a few counts. CDR3 residues: CSAREHRDSYEQYF. CDR3 nucleotides: TGCAGTGCTAGAGAACACAGAGACTCCTACGAGCAGTACTTC. The chain couples TRBV20-1 to TRBJ2-7, with unresolved D. The V gene lost 0 bases and the J gene lost 0 bases, with 9 bases spanning the gap. The germline CDR1 and CDR2 sequences are DFQATT and SNEGSKA (reference sequence). This CDR3 region has 14 residues.

With respect to this clonotype: It is likely a read error, because the conserved phenylalanine at the end of the CDR3 is missing. The chain employs TRBV18 and TRBJ2-3, with D perhaps TRBD1 (5 bases). The germline V gene has CDR1 KGHSH and CDR2 LQKENI. The CDR3 has 15 residues. Trimming cost V 2 bases and J 6 bases, with 15 bases left between them. The DNA of the CDR3 is TGTGCCAGCTCACCAATCCGAGACAGTGCGGATACGCAGTATTCT. The encoded protein is CASSPIRDSADTQYS.

As regards this clonotype: The junction shows a germline mismatch at one end, possibly a read error. The V and J genes are TRBV10-3 and TRBJ2-7; a possible D gene is TRBD2 (5 bases). The V gene's germline CDR1 is ENHRY and CDR2 SYGVKD. CDR3 length: 16 residues. CDR3 sequence (DNA): TGTGCCATCAGTGAGTCGCGTCTAGCCACCGCCTACGAGCAGTGCTTC. Its protein is CAISESRLATAYEQCF.

This chain connects TRBV7-2 to TRBJ2-5; 11 bases agree with TRBD2. The junction had 7 bases not matched to a gene; V was cut back by 5 bases and J by 2 bases. The V gene's germline CDR1 is SGHTA and CDR2 FQGNSA. The CDR3 is 16 residues long. DNA for the CDR3: TGTGCCAGCAGCATAGGGGGACTAGCGGAACAAGAGACCCAGTACTTC. It codes for CASSIGGLAEQETQYF. The full variable domain, with the rest looked up from reference TRBV7-2 and TRBJ2-5, is GAGVSQSPSNKVTEKGKDVELRCDPISGHTALYWYRQSLGQGLEFLIYFQGNSAPDKSGLPSDRFSAERTGGSVSTLTIQRTQQEDSAVYLCASSIGGLAEQETQYFGPGTRLLVL.

The chain couples TRBV27 to TRBJ2-1; 11 bases map to TRBD1. The CDR3 length is 15 residues. The germline V gene encodes CDR1 MNHEY and CDR2 SMNVEV (reference sequence). The trim removed 6 bases at V and 9 bases at J, leaving 10 bases unmatched. CDR3 nucleotides: TGTGCCAGCAGCCCCCTAGGACAGGGGGCCAGTGAGCAGTTCTTC. Its translation: CASSPLGQGASEQFF.

In its sample, this clonotype is medium-sized. V usage is TRBV5-1 and J usage is TRBJ2-3; no firm D call. V was shortened by 4 bases and J by 4 bases, with 7 bases between the two germline ends. The CDR3 extends over 12 amino acids. Germline V lookup: CDR1 SGHRS, CDR2 YFSETQ. The CDR3 sequence is CASSPIADTQYF. CDR3 DNA: TGCGCCAGCAGCCCGATCGCAGATACGCAGTATTTT.

The chain has TRBV6-2 or TRBV6-3 and TRBJ2-3; D not certain. Per germline, CDR1 MNHEY and CDR2 SVGEGT. The CDR3 has 13 residues. V gave up 1 base and J gave up 5 bases, with 7 bases separating them. CDR3: CASSYFLKDTQYF. In nucleotides, the CDR3 is TGTGCCAGCAGTTACTTCTTGAAAGATACGCAGTATTTT.